This T cell receptor beta chain comes out of a study of blood T cell repertoires in COVID-19. About the research overall: The United States, Italy and Spain supplied acute and convalescent COVID-19 samples. The cDNA or gDNA used as material had been derived from T cells, B-cell-depleted T cells, or PBMCs.

Authors' processing steps: Amplification with reference gene primers provided the estimates of nucleated cell counts. TCRdb keeps only in-frame clones here, not all; method: immunoSEQ multiplex PCR. V and J calls and clone size are as listed in that table; D and trimming were resolved from the DNA. The profile shows roughly 85,000 clones, 86% of them singletons. The CDR3 runs 14 residues. The V gene's germline CDR1 is GTSNPN and CDR2 SVGIG (reference sequence). The V end lost 2 bases, the J end lost 4 bases, and 12 bases lay between the germline ends. Sequencing input: peripheral blood. The receptor's source is a middle-aged man with active or convalescent COVID-19. This chain connects TRBV30 to TRBJ1-5, with a possible D match to TRBD1 (5 bases). In DNA, the CDR3 is TGTGCCTGGAGTCTCCCGGGACTGAATCAGCCCCAGCATTTT. Translating gives CAWSLPGLNQPQHF.